A single sample gave rise to the 16 T cell receptor beta chains below, sequenced in a study of cytomegalovirus exposure and HLA in healthy donors. Generated by immunoSEQ multiplex PCR, the TCRdb table keeps only in-frame clones and is missing some. This table holds around 130,000 clones, around nine tenths found once. Specimen: PBMCs. The receptors here all came from a man in his thirties or forties in good health and CMV-seronegative.

V and J are TRBV19 and TRBJ1-1, with 7 positions matching TRBD1. CDR1 is LNHDA and CDR2 is SQIVND in the germline V gene (reference sequence). The CDR3 spans 13 residues. V shed 5 bases and J 6 bases; nucleotides not matched to a gene: 6. The DNA of the CDR3 is TGTGCCAGTAGTCGTCAGGGGGGTGCTGAAGCTTTCTTT. Its translation is CASSRQGGAEAFF.

This chain connects TRBV28 to TRBJ2-3; 8 bases line up with TRBD1. With 4 bases clipped from V and 4 bases from J, the junction kept 4 bases outside the gene matches. CDR1 MDHEN and CDR2 SYDVKM come from the germline V gene. The CDR3 consists of 14 residues. The CDR3 loop reads CASSSAGGADTQYF. CDR3 sequence (DNA): TGTGCCAGCAGTTCTGCAGGGGGCGCAGATACGCAGTATTTT.

The gene calls are TRBV27 and TRBJ2-2, with 11 bases lining up with TRBD2. V dropped 2 bases and J dropped 2; count of bases not matched to a gene: 7. Germline-derived CDR1 and CDR2 are MNHEY and SMNVEV (reference sequence). CDR3 length: 18 residues. CDR3 residues: CASSLRLAGGDNTGELFF. CDR3 coding DNA: TGTGCCAGCAGTTTACGGCTAGCGGGGGGCGATAACACCGGGGAGCTGTTTTTT.

This chain joins TRBV29-1 and TRBJ2-1; a possible D gene is TRBD1 (6 bases). Germline CDR1 SQVTM, CDR2 ANQGSEA. Trimming took off 4 bases at V and 7 bases at J, with 26 bases between the two ends. The CDR3 contains 17 residues. In nucleotides, the CDR3 is TGCAGCGTTGGGACGTTTTGGGACAACCCAAGGTGGAATGAGCAGTTCTTC. Amino acids: CSVGTFWDNPRWNEQFF.

V is TRBV18 and J is TRBJ1-1, with D tentatively TRBD1 (6 bases). Germline V gene lookup returns CDR1 KGHSH and CDR2 LQKENI. This CDR3 contains 15 residues. V lost 0 bases, J lost 4 bases, and 12 bases lay in between. The CDR3 DNA is TGTGCCAGCTCACCACCGGGGAGGGGGTCCACTGAAGCTTTCTTT. Residues: CASSPPGRGSTEAFF. Full variable domain (remainder filled in from reference TRBV18 and TRBJ1-1): NAGVMQNPRHLVRRRGQEARLRCSPMKGHSHVYWYRQLPEEGLKFMVYLQKENIIDESGMPKERFSAEFPKEGPSILRIQQVVRGDSAAYFCASSPPGRGSTEAFFGQGTRLTVV.

The J gene is TRBJ2-2, the V gene TRBV6-5; D remains ambiguous. The CDR3 spans 13 residues. Trimming left V 6 bases short and J 4 bases short, with 9 bases between. Per germline, CDR1 MNHEY and CDR2 SVGAGI. As DNA, the CDR3 is TGTGCCAGCAGCCGACAAGTCACCGGGGAGCTGTTTTTT. Translated, it gives CASSRQVTGELFF.

The chain couples TRBV7-2 to TRBJ1-4; maybe TRBD1 (6 bases). The V gene lost 4 bases and the J gene lost 0 bases, with 9 bases spanning the gap. CDR1 is SGHTA, CDR2 FQGNSA, per germline. The CDR3 loop spans 15 amino acids. CDR3 residues: CASSSEGATNEKLFF. CDR3 DNA sequence: TGTGCCAGCAGCTCAGAGGGGGCAACTAATGAAAAACTGTTTTTT.

The rearrangement links TRBV29-1 to TRBJ2-5; 7 bases fit TRBD1. Germline V gene lookup returns CDR1 SQVTM and CDR2 ANQGSEA. This CDR3 has 15 amino acids. V lost 7 bases and J lost 2; bases outside the gene matches: 13. CDR3 sequence (DNA): TGCAGCGCATGGGCCCGAGACAGGGATCAAGAGACCCAGTACTTC. It yields the protein CSAWARDRDQETQYF.

Written as DNA, the CDR3 is TGTGCCAGCAGCTTAGATGGCGGGGGGCGACAAGAGACCCAGTACTTC. As protein: CASSLDGGGRQETQYF. This sequence joins TRBV7-6 and TRBJ2-5; 8 bases are shared with TRBD2. The junction had 6 bases not matched to a gene; V was cut back by 1 base and J by 2 bases. This CDR3 region has 16 residues. From germline, CDR1 is SGHVS and CDR2 FNYEAQ.

The rearrangement links TRBV28 to TRBJ1-1, with D possibly being TRBD1 (6 bases). Trimming cost V 1 base and J 6 bases, with 12 bases left between them. The germline CDR1 and CDR2 sequences are MDHEN and SYDVKM. The CDR3 has 14 amino acids. CDR3 protein: CASSLSGVTPEAFF. Here the CDR3 DNA reads TGTGCCAGCAGTTTATCAGGGGTTACTCCTGAAGCTTTCTTT.

The chain couples TRBV2 to TRBJ1-4; the D is unclear. The CDR3 is made up of 14 amino acids. CDR1 SNHLY and CDR2 FYNNEI come from the germline V gene. Deletions cut 0 bases from V and 14 bases from J, with 16 bases between. The CDR3 loop is CASSEARQPTRLFF. The CDR3 coding sequence is TGTGCCAGCAGTGAAGCTAGACAACCTACAAGGCTGTTTTTT.

This chain uses TRBV29-1 with TRBJ2-5, with D unclear. CDR3 size: 10 residues. V was cut by 3 bases and J by 5 bases, with 4 bases left in between. The germline V gene has CDR1 SQVTM and CDR2 ANQGSEA. The CDR3 here is CSVESETQYF. In nucleotides, the CDR3 is TGCAGCGTTGAGTCTGAGACCCAGTACTTC.

The chain uses TRBV16 and TRBJ1-1; TRBD1 matches at 8 bases. The CDR3 sequence is 14 residues long. J lost 4 bases, V lost 5 bases, and 6 bases had no gene match. Germline values: CDR1 KGHSY, CDR2 FQNENV. DNA for the CDR3: TGTGCCAGCAGCGGGACAGGCGCCAGCACTGAAGCTTTCTTT. This encodes CASSGTGASTEAFF.

V is TRBV9 and J is TRBJ1-1; D is unresolved. The CDR3 is 13 residues long. Deletions cut 6 bases from V and 4 bases from J, with 13 bases between. The germline V gene has CDR1 SGDLS and CDR2 YYNGEE. CDR3 sequence (DNA): TGTGCCAGCAAGACCGAGGGAACCACTGAAGCTTTCTTT. Protein sequence: CASKTEGTTEAFF.

The genes are TRBV28 and TRBJ1-3; D remains unclear. V shed 2 bases and J shed 4 bases, with 9 bases lying between them. CDR3 size: 14 residues. Germline V gene data show CDR1 as MDHEN and CDR2 as SYDVKM. The CDR3 protein is CASSLQHLGNTIYF. The CDR3, as DNA: TGTGCCAGCAGTTTACAACACCTGGGAAACACCATATATTTT.

V and J are TRBV19 and TRBJ2-1; 9 bases are shared with TRBD2. There are 19 residues in the CDR3. CDR1 LNHDA and CDR2 SQIVND come from the germline V gene (reference sequence). Trimming took 0 bases from V and 2 from J; bases not matched to a gene: 11. As DNA, the CDR3 is TGTGCCAGTAGTATAGAGGGGGGACTAGCACGAAGGACCTACAATGAGCAGTTCTTC. As protein: CASSIEGGLARRTYNEQFF.